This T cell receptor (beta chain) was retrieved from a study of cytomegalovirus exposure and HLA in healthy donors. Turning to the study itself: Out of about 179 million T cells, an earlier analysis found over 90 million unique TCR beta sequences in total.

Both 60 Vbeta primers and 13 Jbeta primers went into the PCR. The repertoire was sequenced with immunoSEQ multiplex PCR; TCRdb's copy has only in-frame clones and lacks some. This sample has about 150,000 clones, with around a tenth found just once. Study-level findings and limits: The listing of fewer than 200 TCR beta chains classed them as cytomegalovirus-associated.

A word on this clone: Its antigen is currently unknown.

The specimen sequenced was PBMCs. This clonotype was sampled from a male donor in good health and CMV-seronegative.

The CDR3 region is CASSLGGYSGNTIYF. CDR3 nucleotide sequence: TGTGCCAGCAGCCTTGGGGGCTACTCTGGAAACACCATATATTTT. The V gene is TRBV7-2, the J gene TRBJ1-3; D possibly corresponds to TRBD1 (6 bases). V lost 5 bases to trimming and J lost 0 bases, with 11 bases between them. CDR3 size: 15 residues. CDR1 SGHTA and CDR2 FQGNSA come from the germline V gene.